These T cell receptor beta chains were read from a single sample in a study of metastatic and nonmetastatic thyroid tumors. Using MiXCR, TCRdb re-called clones from the PCR reads. Of 25,000 to 30,000 clones in the sample, roughly 14% were seen once. The material sequenced was blood. The receptors come from a male donor with papillary thyroid cancer or a benign thyroid nodule (not recorded which). Some clones in this sample may be carry-over from other donors' samples. Both conserved end residues are part of each CDR3. Each record gives: D gene, J gene, clone size, V gene, CDR3 protein, CDR3 DNA. The D gene is left open where the match is weak. Rows give clone size only sometimes, using once, few, many, or a class for an expanded clone.

>-|TRBJ2-7|many|TRBV30
CAWSAAVAINEQYF
TGTGCCTGGAGTGCAGCGGTTGCTATTAACGAGCAGTACTTC
>TRBD2|TRBJ2-2|many|TRBV19
CASNSGGHTGELFF
TGTGCCAGTAATAGCGGGGGGCACACCGGGGAGCTGTTTTTT
>TRBD1|TRBJ2-5|-|TRBV4-1
CASSQDPGQKETQYF
TGCGCCAGCAGCCAAGATCCGGGACAGAAAGAGACCCAGTACTTC
>TRBD2|TRBJ2-5|many|TRBV19
CASSIARPGLAGSQETQYF
TGTGCCAGTAGTATAGCCCGACCCGGACTAGCGGGTTCACAAGAGACCCAGTACTTC
>TRBD1|TRBJ1-2|many|TRBV20-1
CSASSGGYGYTF
TGCAGTGCTAGTTCAGGGGGCTATGGCTACACCTTC
>TRBD2|TRBJ2-7|-|TRBV20-1
CSAQVSGSEIGEQYF
TGCAGTGCACAAGTTAGCGGGAGCGAAATAGGCGAGCAGTACTTC
>-|TRBJ2-1|many|TRBV4-2
CASSQDMASSYNEQFF
TGTGCCAGCAGCCAAGATATGGCTTCCTCCTACAATGAGCAGTTCTTC
>-|TRBJ1-5|many|TRBV6-1
CASAAALNQPQHF
TGTGCCAGCGCCGCGGCCCTCAATCAGCCCCAGCATTTT
>TRBD1|TRBJ2-7|-|TRBV19
CASSIVGTESSEQYF
TGTGCCAGTAGTATAGTAGGGACAGAATCATCCGAGCAGTACTTC
>TRBD1|TRBJ2-5|many|TRBV20-1
CSARDIGTVGETQYF
TGCAGTGCTAGAGATATTGGGACAGTCGGAGAGACCCAGTACTTC
>TRBD1|TRBJ2-5|many|TRBV28
CASSPGQQIQETQYF
TGTGCCAGCAGCCCGGGACAGCAGATACAAGAGACCCAGTACTTC
>TRBD1|TRBJ2-1|few|TRBV6-5
CASSDSDRDEQFF
TGTGCCAGCAGTGACTCCGACAGGGATGAGCAGTTCTTC
>TRBD1|TRBJ2-7|-|TRBV7-9
CARRLAGTGVNEQYF
TGTGCCAGAAGATTAGCCGGGACAGGGGTCAACGAGCAGTACTTC
>TRBD2|TRBJ2-7|-|TRBV20-1
CSARSGTSYEQYF
TGCAGTGCTAGAAGCGGGACTTCCTACGAGCAGTACTTC
>-|TRBJ1-3|medium-sized|TRBV6-5
CASSYGSQGSGNTIYF
TGTGCCAGCAGTTACGGCAGTCAGGGATCTGGAAACACCATATATTTT
>-|TRBJ2-7|-|TRBV13
CASSAGGTWASYEQYF
TGTGCCAGCAGCGCCGGTGGGACATGGGCCTCCTACGAGCAGTACTTC
>TRBD1|TRBJ1-2|many|TRBV7-2
CASSANLGQGTGYTF
TGTGCCAGCAGCGCTAACTTGGGACAGGGGACTGGCTACACCTTC
>-|TRBJ1-4|many|TRBV12-3/TRBV12-4
CASRLWNEKLFF
TGTGCCAGCAGGTTGTGGAATGAAAAACTGTTTTTT
>-|TRBJ2-1|many|TRBV27
CASSFWTSYNEQFF
TGTGCCAGCAGTTTCTGGACTTCCTACAATGAGCAGTTCTTC
>-|TRBJ1-1|-|TRBV6-1
CASSESDSGEAFF
TGTGCCAGCAGTGAATCGGACAGTGGGGAAGCTTTCTTT
>TRBD2|TRBJ2-7|-|TRBV5-6
CASSEKGLAGAYEQYF
TGTGCCAGCAGCGAAAAAGGACTAGCGGGAGCCTACGAGCAGTACTTC
>-|TRBJ1-1|many|TRBV7-2
CASGPGTGATEAFF
TGTGCCAGCGGTCCCGGGACGGGGGCTACTGAAGCTTTCTTT
>-|TRBJ2-7|many|TRBV2
CASTDSTYEQYF
TGTGCCAGCACTGACTCAACCTACGAGCAGTACTTC
>TRBD2|TRBJ2-1|many|TRBV19
CASSQLAGSSYNEQFF
TGTGCCAGTAGTCAGCTAGCGGGGAGCTCCTACAATGAGCAGTTCTTC
>-|TRBJ1-1|few|TRBV6-2/TRBV6-3
CASSYGKGATTEAFF
TGTGCCAGCAGTTACGGGAAAGGGGCTACGACCGAAGCTTTCTTT
>-|TRBJ1-1|many|TRBV12-3/TRBV12-4
CASSYPSTEAFF
TGTGCCAGCAGTTACCCCTCGACAGAAGCTTTCTTT